A selection of T cell receptor beta chains follows, all from one sample in a study of T cells in localized non-small cell lung cancer. Assay used: immunoSEQ multiplex PCR; TCRdb lists only in-frame clones, some missing. The data show around 30,000 clones, with more than 75% seen just once and around 34% held by the top ten. The sample here was peripheral blood, taken before any cancer treatment. These receptors were obtained from a male donor at least 60 years old with stage II squamous cell lung carcinoma. The CDR3 runs from the conserved cysteine through the conserved F or W. A D gene is named only where the DNA matches it firmly. Where a row states a size, it is once, few, many or the class of an expanded clone; other rows omit it.

abundance: few
j_gene: TRBJ1-5
d_gene: -
len: 14
v_gene: TRBV7-2
CDR3aa: CASSLNQASQPQHF
CDR3nt: TGTGCCAGCAGCTTGAATCAGGCCTCCCAGCCCCAGCATTTT

abundance: few
j_gene: TRBJ2-5
d_gene: TRBD2
len: 13
v_gene: TRBV7-9
CDR3aa: CASSPTSPETQYF
CDR3nt: TGTGCCAGCAGTCCGACTAGCCCAGAGACCCAGTACTTC

abundance: once
j_gene: TRBJ2-3
d_gene: TRBD2
len: 15
v_gene: TRBV7-2
CDR3aa: CASSRLAGMTDTQYF
CDR3nt: TGTGCCAGCAGCCGACTAGCGGGAATGACAGATACGCAGTATTTT

abundance: -
j_gene: TRBJ2-5
d_gene: -
len: 15
v_gene: TRBV10-3
CDR3aa: CAISGGMAIGETQYF
CDR3nt: TGTGCCATCAGTGGGGGGATGGCGATAGGAGAGACCCAGTACTTC

abundance: -
j_gene: TRBJ2-3
d_gene: TRBD2
len: 17
v_gene: TRBV27
CDR3aa: CASSSMGLAASTDTQYF
CDR3nt: TGTGCCAGCAGTTCTATGGGGCTAGCGGCCAGCACAGATACGCAGTATTTT

abundance: -
j_gene: TRBJ2-2
d_gene: -
len: 15
v_gene: TRBV10-3
CDR3aa: CAISESPLEGGELFF
CDR3nt: TGTGCCATCAGTGAGTCCCCCCTGGAGGGGGGGGAGCTGTTTTTT

abundance: -
j_gene: TRBJ1-1
d_gene: -
len: 13
v_gene: TRBV29-1
CDR3aa: CSVGQGLNTEAFF
CDR3nt: TGCAGCGTTGGCCAGGGCCTGAACACTGAAGCTTTCTTT

abundance: -
j_gene: TRBJ1-2
d_gene: TRBD1
len: 16
v_gene: TRBV5-1
CDR3aa: CASSLSQGAQLFGYTF
CDR3nt: TGCGCCAGCAGCCTTTCTCAGGGGGCGCAACTGTTTGGCTACACCTTC

abundance: few
j_gene: TRBJ1-6
d_gene: -
len: 14
v_gene: TRBV7-3
CDR3aa: CASSLMGDNSPLHF
CDR3nt: TGTGCCAGCAGCTTAATGGGGGATAATTCACCCCTCCACTTT

abundance: -
j_gene: TRBJ1-5
d_gene: -
len: 17
v_gene: TRBV21-1
CDR3aa: CASSKRRDDGPNQPQHF
CDR3nt: TGTGCCAGCAGCAAAAGGAGGGACGACGGCCCCAATCAGCCCCAGCATTTT

abundance: -
j_gene: TRBJ2-5
d_gene: TRBD2
len: 17
v_gene: TRBV5-6
CDR3aa: CASSRDLAGGSQLAQYF
CDR3nt: TGTGCCAGCAGCCGTGACCTAGCGGGGGGGTCCCAACTGGCCCAGTACTTC

abundance: few
j_gene: TRBJ2-1
d_gene: TRBD1
len: 15
v_gene: TRBV5-1
CDR3aa: CASSFGDRDENEQFF
CDR3nt: TGCGCCAGCAGCTTCGGAGACAGGGATGAGAATGAGCAGTTCTTC

abundance: -
j_gene: TRBJ2-5
d_gene: TRBD2
len: 13
v_gene: TRBV10-3
CDR3aa: CAISLDGGETQYF
CDR3nt: TGTGCCATCAGTTTAGACGGGGGGGAGACCCAGTACTTC

abundance: -
j_gene: TRBJ1-1
d_gene: -
len: 16
v_gene: TRBV5-5
CDR3aa: CASSQEGWNKDTEAFF
CDR3nt: TGCGCCAGCAGCCAAGAAGGATGGAATAAAGACACTGAAGCTTTCTTT

abundance: -
j_gene: TRBJ2-5
d_gene: -
len: 12
v_gene: TRBV10-3
CDR3aa: CAISDRGETQYF
CDR3nt: TGTGCCATCAGTGATCGCGGGGAGACCCAGTACTTC

abundance: -
j_gene: TRBJ2-7
d_gene: -
len: 17
v_gene: TRBV7-6
CDR3aa: CASSNGGRLVRAYEQYF
CDR3nt: TGTGCCAGCAGCAACGGTGGTAGGCTAGTAAGGGCCTACGAGCAGTACTTC

abundance: -
j_gene: TRBJ1-4
d_gene: TRBD1
len: 15
v_gene: TRBV2
CDR3aa: CASRNNRGLTEKLFF
CDR3nt: TGTGCCAGCAGGAATAACAGGGGTCTTACTGAAAAACTGTTTTTT

abundance: -
j_gene: TRBJ1-5
d_gene: -
len: 14
v_gene: TRBV6-4
CDR3aa: CASSEGGGHQPQHF
CDR3nt: TGTGCCAGCAGTGAAGGGGGGGGACATCAGCCCCAGCATTTT

abundance: -
j_gene: TRBJ2-5
d_gene: -
len: 13
v_gene: TRBV2
CDR3aa: CASSEGGLETQYF
CDR3nt: TGTGCCAGCAGTGAGGGGGGGCTGGAGACCCAGTACTTC

abundance: once
j_gene: TRBJ2-3
d_gene: TRBD2
len: 15
v_gene: TRBV11-2
CDR3aa: CASSWTSGGTDTQYF
CDR3nt: TGTGCCAGCAGCTGGACTAGCGGGGGCACAGATACGCAGTATTTT

abundance: -
j_gene: TRBJ1-1
d_gene: -
len: 14
v_gene: TRBV6-5
CDR3aa: CASSYPGGGTEAFF
CDR3nt: TGTGCCAGCAGTTACCCTGGAGGAGGGACTGAAGCTTTCTTT

abundance: -
j_gene: TRBJ1-1
d_gene: -
len: 13
v_gene: TRBV15
CDR3aa: CATSGGRRTEAFF
CDR3nt: TGTGCCACCAGCGGAGGTCGTAGGACTGAAGCTTTCTTT

abundance: -
j_gene: TRBJ1-2
d_gene: -
len: 14
v_gene: TRBV7-6
CDR3aa: CASSALGTDYGYTF
CDR3nt: TGTGCCAGCAGCGCACTGGGGACCGACTATGGCTACACCTTC

abundance: -
j_gene: TRBJ1-1
d_gene: -
len: 11
v_gene: TRBV18
CDR3aa: CASSLRGEAFF
CDR3nt: TGTGCCAGCTCACTACGGGGTGAAGCTTTCTTT

abundance: -
j_gene: TRBJ1-2
d_gene: TRBD1
len: 15
v_gene: TRBV6-5
CDR3aa: CASSRTGGANYGYTF
CDR3nt: TGTGCCAGCAGTAGGACAGGGGGGGCCAACTATGGCTACACCTTC

abundance: -
j_gene: TRBJ2-1
d_gene: TRBD2
len: 15
v_gene: TRBV27
CDR3aa: CASSLLAGGHNEQFF
CDR3nt: TGTGCCAGCAGTTTGCTAGCGGGAGGCCACAATGAGCAGTTCTTC

abundance: -
j_gene: TRBJ1-4
d_gene: -
len: 14
v_gene: TRBV7-9
CDR3aa: CASSPTGYAEKLFF
CDR3nt: TGTGCCAGCAGCCCCACAGGGTACGCTGAAAAACTGTTTTTT

abundance: -
j_gene: TRBJ1-1
d_gene: TRBD1
len: 13
v_gene: TRBV27
CDR3aa: CAAGQGMNTEAFF
CDR3nt: TGTGCCGCCGGACAGGGGATGAACACTGAAGCTTTCTTT

abundance: -
j_gene: TRBJ1-2
d_gene: TRBD1
len: 17
v_gene: TRBV18
CDR3aa: CASSPPQGALTLYGYTF
CDR3nt: TGTGCCAGCTCACCACCCCAGGGGGCTCTAACTCTCTATGGCTACACCTTC

abundance: -
j_gene: TRBJ1-5
d_gene: -
len: 16
v_gene: TRBV27
CDR3aa: CASSLLLPTGNQPQHF
CDR3nt: TGTGCCAGCAGTTTACTTCTTCCCACCGGCAATCAGCCCCAGCATTTT

abundance: -
j_gene: TRBJ1-1
d_gene: -
len: 14
v_gene: TRBV14
CDR3aa: CASSQDLTGTEAFF
CDR3nt: TGTGCCAGCAGCCAAGATTTGACGGGCACTGAAGCTTTCTTT

abundance: -
j_gene: TRBJ1-3
d_gene: -
len: 15
v_gene: TRBV11-2
CDR3aa: CASSLDGAGGNTIYF
CDR3nt: TGTGCCAGCAGCTTAGATGGAGCGGGTGGAAACACCATATATTTT

abundance: few
j_gene: TRBJ1-3
d_gene: -
len: 13
v_gene: TRBV19
CDR3aa: CASSSERGNTIYF
CDR3nt: TGTGCCAGTAGCTCTGAAAGGGGGAACACCATATATTTT

abundance: -
j_gene: TRBJ1-5
d_gene: TRBD1
len: 15
v_gene: TRBV19
CDR3aa: CASSNTGVRNQPQHF
CDR3nt: TGTGCCAGTAGTAATACAGGGGTTAGGAATCAGCCCCAGCATTTT

abundance: -
j_gene: TRBJ2-1
d_gene: -
len: 15
v_gene: TRBV5-5
CDR3aa: CASSSSLLSYNEQFF
CDR3nt: TGTGCCAGCAGCAGCAGCTTACTCTCCTACAATGAGCAGTTCTTC

abundance: few
j_gene: TRBJ1-4
d_gene: -
len: 15
v_gene: TRBV6-1
CDR3aa: CASSRNRASNEKLFF
CDR3nt: TGTGCCAGCAGTAGAAACAGGGCTTCTAATGAAAAACTGTTTTTT

abundance: -
j_gene: TRBJ1-2
d_gene: -
len: 12
v_gene: TRBV5-6
CDR3aa: CASSPGGGGYTF
CDR3nt: TGTGCCAGCAGCCCCGGGGGGGGCGGCTACACCTTC

abundance: -
j_gene: TRBJ1-2
d_gene: -
len: 15
v_gene: TRBV18
CDR3aa: CASSPDRLLGYGYTF
CDR3nt: TGTGCCAGCTCACCAGACAGGCTCCTAGGCTATGGCTACACCTTC

abundance: -
j_gene: TRBJ2-2
d_gene: -
len: 17
v_gene: TRBV29-1
CDR3aa: CSAQIRQRRANTGELFF
CDR3nt: TGCAGCGCCCAGATTAGACAGCGGAGAGCGAACACCGGGGAGCTGTTTTTT

abundance: -
j_gene: TRBJ1-1
d_gene: -
len: 15
v_gene: TRBV19
CDR3aa: CASIGAQGMNTEAFF
CDR3nt: TGTGCCAGTATTGGAGCTCAAGGGATGAACACTGAAGCTTTCTTT

abundance: -
j_gene: TRBJ2-3
d_gene: -
len: 12
v_gene: TRBV10-3
CDR3aa: CAISEGMDTQYF
CDR3nt: TGTGCCATCAGTGAGGGAATGGATACGCAGTATTTT

abundance: few
j_gene: TRBJ2-2
d_gene: TRBD1
len: 13
v_gene: TRBV27
CDR3aa: CASSHTGAGELFF
CDR3nt: TGTGCCAGCAGTCATACAGGGGCCGGGGAGCTGTTTTTT

abundance: many
j_gene: TRBJ1-2
d_gene: -
len: 13
v_gene: TRBV30
CDR3aa: CAWSVRGALGYTF
CDR3nt: TGTGCCTGGAGTGTTCGGGGGGCGTTAGGCTACACCTTC

abundance: once
j_gene: TRBJ2-1
d_gene: TRBD2
len: 15
v_gene: TRBV18
CDR3aa: CASSDSGGALNEQFF
CDR3nt: TGTGCCAGCTCAGATAGCGGGGGGGCCTTGAATGAGCAGTTCTTC

abundance: -
j_gene: TRBJ2-2
d_gene: TRBD1
len: 16
v_gene: TRBV4-1
CDR3aa: CASSRRQGTNTGELFF
CDR3nt: TGCGCCAGCAGCCGCCGACAGGGTACGAACACCGGGGAGCTGTTTTTT

abundance: medium-sized
j_gene: TRBJ2-7
d_gene: -
len: 14
v_gene: TRBV28
CDR3aa: CASSLSPISYEQYF
CDR3nt: TGTGCCAGCAGTTTAAGCCCAATCTCCTACGAGCAGTACTTC

abundance: -
j_gene: TRBJ2-5
d_gene: -
len: 14
v_gene: TRBV5-1
CDR3aa: CASSPRTKAETQYF
CDR3nt: TGCGCCAGCAGCCCTCGGACTAAAGCGGAGACCCAGTACTTC

abundance: -
j_gene: TRBJ2-7
d_gene: -
len: 15
v_gene: TRBV18
CDR3aa: CASSPRPDSHYEQYF
CDR3nt: TGTGCCAGCTCACCAAGGCCGGACAGCCACTACGAGCAGTACTTC

abundance: once
j_gene: TRBJ2-3
d_gene: -
len: 14
v_gene: TRBV6-6
CDR3aa: CASEGGGNTDTQYF
CDR3nt: TGTGCCAGCGAGGGTGGCGGGAACACAGATACGCAGTATTTT

abundance: -
j_gene: TRBJ1-1
d_gene: -
len: 14
v_gene: TRBV10-2
CDR3aa: CASSETSGVSEAFF
CDR3nt: TGCGCCAGCAGTGAGACCTCAGGGGTGAGTGAAGCTTTCTTT

abundance: -
j_gene: TRBJ2-1
d_gene: -
len: 14
v_gene: TRBV11-2
CDR3aa: CASSQVEGYNEQFF
CDR3nt: TGTGCCAGCAGCCAAGTAGAGGGGTACAATGAGCAGTTCTTC

abundance: -
j_gene: TRBJ2-1
d_gene: -
len: 16
v_gene: TRBV5-1
CDR3aa: CASSLEGVSWVNEQFF
CDR3nt: TGCGCCAGCAGCTTGGAGGGGGTGTCGTGGGTCAATGAGCAGTTCTTC

abundance: -
j_gene: TRBJ1-2
d_gene: TRBD1
len: 13
v_gene: TRBV6-6
CDR3aa: CASTPTGRYGYTF
CDR3nt: TGTGCCAGCACCCCGACAGGGCGCTATGGCTACACCTTC

abundance: -
j_gene: TRBJ1-6
d_gene: -
len: 15
v_gene: TRBV5-4
CDR3aa: CASSLEQGSNSPLHF
CDR3nt: TGTGCCAGCAGCTTGGAACAGGGATCGAATTCACCCCTCCACTTT

abundance: -
j_gene: TRBJ1-5
d_gene: TRBD1
len: 15
v_gene: TRBV6-5
CDR3aa: CASSYSRTGKQPQHF
CDR3nt: TGTGCCAGCAGTTACTCCCGGACAGGGAAACAGCCCCAGCATTTT